This T cell receptor (beta chain) was found in a study of CD8 T cells in Susac syndrome. CDR1 and CDR2 (germline): SGDLS, YYNGEE. The CDR3 has 16 amino acids. Unmatched junction bases numbered 3, after V lost 0 bases and J lost 3 bases. With random hexamers, reverse transcription was performed on roughly 0.45 to 1 ug of RNA. The amplification used immunoSEQ multiplex PCR on TCR beta CDR3; it spanned 54 Vbeta and 13 Jbeta. TCRdb fed the immunoSEQ multiplex PCR reads into MiXCR, producing one record per CDR3 protein. The sample gives roughly 200,000 distinct CDR3 sequences, about 95% of which show up once; less than 0.12% is in the top ten.

This sequence was found in a human donor in good health. The chain employs TRBV9 and TRBJ1-5, with TRBD1 matching over 10 bases. Sequencing was done on a sample of CD4+ T cells from PBMCs. As DNA, the CDR3 is TGTGCCAGCAGCGTAGGACAGGGGGCAGACAATCAGCCCCAGCATTTT. Translating it yields CASSVGQGADNQPQHF.